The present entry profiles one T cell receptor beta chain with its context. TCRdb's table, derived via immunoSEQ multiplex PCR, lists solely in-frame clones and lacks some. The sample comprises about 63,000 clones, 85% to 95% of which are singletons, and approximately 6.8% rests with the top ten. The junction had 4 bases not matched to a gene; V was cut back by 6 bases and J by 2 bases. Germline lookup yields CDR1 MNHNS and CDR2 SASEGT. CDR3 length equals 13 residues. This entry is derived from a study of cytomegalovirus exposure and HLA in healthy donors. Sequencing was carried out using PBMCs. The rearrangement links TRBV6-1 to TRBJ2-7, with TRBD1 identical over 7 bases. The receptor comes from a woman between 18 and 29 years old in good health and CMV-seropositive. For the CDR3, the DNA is TGTGCCAGCAGACACGGACAGGCCTACGAGCAGTACTTC. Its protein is CASRHGQAYEQYF.